The clone carrying this T cell receptor (beta chain) was detected only a few times. The sample belongs to a study of T-cell reconstitution after alpha-beta-depleted transplantation in children. As it was prepared, the TCRbeta library received unique molecular identifiers. TCRdb reprocessed the PCR reads via MiXCR and lists one record per CDR3 protein. The sample holds some 450,000 distinct CDR3 sequences, 43% seen once. The CDR3 extends over 11 amino acids. Germline V gene sequence: CDR1 DFQATT, CDR2 SNEGSKA (reference sequence). Sequences were derived from PBMCs, sampled before TCRalphabeta/CD19-depleted stem cell transplant. The sequence came from a girl aged 2-10 years with aplastic anemia, due to receive a stem cell transplant. The chain employs TRBV20-1 and TRBJ2-7, with TRBD2 identical over 7 bases. In nucleotides, the CDR3 is TGCGGGGGACTACTCTACGATGAGCAGTACTTC. The encoded protein is CGGLLYDEQYF.